This T cell receptor (beta chain) was sequenced in a study of regulatory T cells. Overall study results and limits: Regulatory T cells showed the strongest V-J pair restriction and V/J gene skewing among patient repertoires. Hydrophobic residues at CDR3 positions 6 and 7 were enriched in conventional CD4+ T cells of CD3G-deficient patients.

Comments on this clone: The antigen is undetermined.

The PCR used 52 TRBV and 13 TRBJ primers. Measured with immunoSEQ multiplex PCR; TCRdb has only the in-frame clones, and not every one. The repertoire holds 30,000 to 40,000 clones, with roughly 90% as singletons. The germline V gene encodes CDR1 SGHRS and CDR2 YFSETQ. The V segment lost 4 bases and the J segment 9 bases; nucleotides outside the gene matches: 11. CDR3 size: 16 residues. A couple of CD3G-deficient patients had more severe autoimmunity; all had some. At testing, patients were 2 to 39 years old, with reduced naive and increased memory T-cell proportions. CD4+ T cells were divided by sorting: CD25-high CD127-low Tregs, CD25-low CD127-high conventional cells.

The chain has TRBV5-1 and TRBJ2-1; 12 bases line up with TRBD1. Sequenced material: conventional CD4+ T cells sorted from blood. The TCR was taken from a person under 35 with CD3G deficiency. CDR3 DNA sequence: TGCGCCAGCAGCCCGTCCGGGACAGGGGGCTTTGGTGAGCAGTTCTTC. Translation gives CASSPSGTGGFGEQFF.